The 14 T cell receptor beta chains listed next were all sequenced from one sample in a study of response to subunit inactivated influenza vaccine. TCRdb reprocessed the RT-PCR reads with MiXCR, giving one entry per CDR3 protein. This sample carries about 480,000 distinct CDR3 sequences, 25% of them seen once, and the ten largest clones take approximately 2%. Sequencing used CD4+ T cells sorted from PBMCs, obtained less than 6 days after vaccination. These receptors all stem from a man between 50 and 59 years old who received an inactivated influenza vaccine.

This clonotype was picked up a small number of times. CDR3 in amino acids: CASPQDTQYF. The CDR3 bases are TGTGCCAGTCCCCAGGATACGCAGTATTTT. The V and J genes are TRBV27 and TRBJ2-3; D unresolved. The CDR3 loop spans 10 amino acids. The V end was cut by 9 bases, the J end by 6 bases, with 7 bases between. Germline lookup yields CDR1 MNHEY and CDR2 SMNVEV (reference sequence).

This clonotype was seen many times. V gene TRBV5-5 combines with J gene TRBJ2-1; 10 bases agree with TRBD2. CDR1 SGHKS and CDR2 YYEKEE come from the germline V gene (reference sequence). V lost 3 bases to trimming and J lost 15 bases; unmatched junction nucleotides: 6. The CDR3 is 12 amino acids. CDR3 in DNA: TGTGCCAGCAGCTCCTTAGCGGGAGGACGGTTCTTC. This gives the protein CASSSLAGGRFF.

This rearrangement joins TRBV7-8 to TRBJ1-2; 8 nucleotides align to TRBD1. J was trimmed by 7 bases and V by 4 bases; bases with no gene match: 2. Per germline, CDR1 SGHVS and CDR2 FQNEAQ. This CDR3 has 12 residues. The CDR3 sequence is CASSSDRGGYTF. DNA of the CDR3: TGTGCCAGCAGCTCCGACAGGGGTGGCTACACCTTC.

This sequence joins TRBV21-1 and TRBJ2-3; TRBD1 is the table's D call and was not checked against the DNA. TRBV21-1 is a pseudogene. This CDR3 has 15 residues. The CDR3 here is CASSKGSRGRDTQYF. The CDR3 bases are TGTGCCAGCAGCAAAGGAAGCAGGGGAAGGGATACGCAGTATTTT.

This clonotype has only a few counts. This chain uses TRBV12-3 or TRBV12-4 with TRBJ2-6; maybe TRBD1 (6 bases). The V end was cut by 2 bases, the J end by 1 base, with 15 bases between. The CDR3 is made up of 18 amino acids. CDR3 bases: TGTGCCAGCAGTTTAAACAGGGTATGGATGTCTGGGGCCAACGTCCTGACTTTC. It codes for CASSLNRVWMSGANVLTF.

The chain couples TRBV4-2 to TRBJ2-7, with 7 bases lining up with TRBD2. The V gene end was trimmed by 0 bases and the J gene end by 6 bases; junction bases not matched to a gene: 5. This CDR3 contains 14 residues. The germline gives CDR1 LGHNA, CDR2 YNFKEQ. This CDR3 reads CASSQELAFGEQYF. CDR3 coding DNA: TGTGCCAGCAGCCAAGAACTAGCGTTCGGCGAGCAGTACTTC.

The rearrangement uses TRBV28 and TRBJ2-7, with TRBD1 matching over 7 bases. This CDR3 comprises 13 residues. The J segment lost 3 bases and the V segment lost 5 bases, leaving 4 bases of the junction unmatched. Germline CDR1 reads MDHEN; CDR2 reads SYDVKM. The CDR3 spells CASSMGQSYEQYF. The DNA for the CDR3 is TGTGCCAGCAGTATGGGACAGAGCTACGAGCAGTACTTC.

This clonotype occurred a few times. The chain has TRBV10-3 and TRBJ1-1; D ambiguous. Trimming pared 7 bases from V and 2 bases from J, leaving 11 bases between. The CDR3 extends over 13 amino acids. The germline gives CDR1 ENHRY, CDR2 SYGVKD. The CDR3 bases are TGTGCCATCACATTAGGACTTAACACTGAAGCTTTCTTT. This sequence encodes CAITLGLNTEAFF.

The chain couples TRBV5-1 to TRBJ2-3; 7 bases align to TRBD2. CDR3 length: 16 residues. With V trimmed by 4 bases and J by 0 bases, 8 bases remained unmatched. CDR1 and CDR2 (germline): SGHRS, YFSETQ. The CDR3 region has the DNA TGCGCCAGCAGCGCGACTAGCACTGCCAGCACAGATACGCAGTATTTT. Protein product: CASSATSTASTDTQYF.

This clonotype was detected many times. This chain connects TRBV5-6 to TRBJ2-7; D uncertain. V was trimmed by 5 bases and J by 0 bases, leaving 9 bases between them. The CDR3 spans 13 residues. Germline V gene data show CDR1 as SGHDT and CDR2 as YYEEEE. The CDR3 loop is CASSFPDSYEQYF. The DNA for the CDR3 is TGTGCCAGCAGTTTCCCAGACTCCTACGAGCAGTACTTC.

This clonotype has a handful of counts. The chain is built from TRBV10-3 and TRBJ2-1, with 8 bases lining up with TRBD1. Trimming at V came to 0 bases and at J to 6 bases, leaving 7 bases not matched to a gene. Germline CDR1 ENHRY, CDR2 SYGVKD. There are 16 residues in the CDR3. In nucleotides, the CDR3 is TGTGCCATCAGTGAGTCGGTAACAGGGGGTCGCAATGAGCAGTTCTTC. This translates into CAISESVTGGRNEQFF.

The chain is built from TRBV27 and TRBJ2-3; D is unresolved. CDR1 MNHEY and CDR2 SMNVEV come from the germline V gene (reference sequence). V lost 2 bases, J lost 0 bases, and 12 bases lay in between. The CDR3 loop spans 16 amino acids. The DNA for the CDR3 is TGTGCCAGCAGTTTAATCACTCTGGGTAGCACAGATACGCAGTATTTT. This translates into CASSLITLGSTDTQYF.

This chain uses TRBV7-2 with TRBJ2-7; 8 nucleotides line up with TRBD2. CDR3 length: 14 residues. Germline loops: CDR1 SGHTA, CDR2 FQGNSA. Trimming cost V 3 bases and J 11 bases; bases outside gene matches: 12. CDR3 region: CASSLGTSETLKYF. The CDR3 region has the DNA TGTGCCAGCAGCTTGGGGACTAGTGAGACTCTGAAGTACTTC.

This clonotype was seen at least ten times. The gene calls are TRBV7-9 and TRBJ2-5; 8 bases are shared with TRBD2. Germline V gives CDR1 SEHNR, CDR2 FQNEAQ (reference sequence). After removal of 2 bases from V and 5 bases from J, the junction contained 7 bases not matched to a gene. The CDR3 contains 15 residues. This chain's CDR3 is CASSLSAGVGETQYF. DNA of the CDR3: TGTGCCAGCAGCTTATCAGCGGGGGTTGGGGAGACCCAGTACTTC.